These 23 T cell receptor beta chains were all obtained from the same sample, sequenced in a study of blood T cell repertoires in COVID-19. TCRdb keeps only in-frame clones here, not all; method: immunoSEQ multiplex PCR. Altogether some 80,000 clones are present, about four fifths being singletons, with the ten largest covering 5.4%. Sample: peripheral blood. These TCRs come from a woman of 80 years or more with active or convalescent COVID-19.

V and J are TRBV10-3 and TRBJ2-1; TRBD2 aligns across 8 bases. After removal of 6 bases from V and 9 bases from J, the junction contained 7 bases not matched to a gene. This CDR3 contains 13 residues. From germline, CDR1 is ENHRY and CDR2 SYGVKD. The CDR3 DNA is TGTGCCATCAGCTTAGCGGGATGGGTTGAGCAGTTCTTC. This translates into CAISLAGWVEQFF.

The chain couples TRBV7-2 to TRBJ1-5, with 8 bases lining up with TRBD1. This CDR3 contains 16 residues. Unmatched junction bases numbered 13, after V lost 5 bases and J lost 7 bases. The germline V gene encodes CDR1 SGHTA and CDR2 FQGNSA. CDR3 coding DNA: TGTGCCAGCAGCCCCCTCCCCGGACAGGGAGGACAGCCCCAGCATTTT. It translates to CASSPLPGQGGQPQHF.

This clone was seen only a few times. The chain joins TRBV7-3 to TRBJ2-1; 12 bases align to TRBD2. The V segment lost 0 bases and the J segment 4 bases; nucleotides outside the gene matches: 1. The CDR3 totals 16 residues. In germline, CDR1 is SGHTA, CDR2 FQGTGA. This chain's CDR3 is CASSLTGTSGYNEQFF. In DNA, the CDR3 is TGTGCCAGCAGCTTAACAGGGACTAGCGGGTACAATGAGCAGTTCTTC.

This clone was counted a single time. The chain has TRBV10-3 and TRBJ1-2; 8 nucleotides line up with TRBD1. Germline V gives CDR1 ENHRY, CDR2 SYGVKD. CDR3 size: 14 residues. V trimming: 0 bases; J trimming: 7 bases; junction bases outside the gene matches: 4. The CDR3 DNA reads as TGTGCCATCAGTGAGTCGGACAGGGAGAGTGGCTACACCTTC. Protein product: CAISESDRESGYTF.

The V and J genes are TRBV19 and TRBJ2-7, with TRBD2 matching over 14 bases. The CDR3 covers 19 residues. Losses at the gene ends were 3 bases for V and 2 bases for J; bases not matched to a gene: 12. Germline-derived CDR1 and CDR2 are LNHDA and SQIVND (reference sequence). Here the CDR3 DNA reads TGTGCCAGTAGTATTTCCCTCAATCGACTAGCGGGAGGGCCCTACGAGCAGTACTTC. Its translation: CASSISLNRLAGGPYEQYF.

This chain uses TRBV10-2 with TRBJ2-1; TRBD2 agrees at 12 bases. This CDR3 region has 12 residues. Germline loops: CDR1 WSHSY, CDR2 SAAADI. Trimming at V came to 4 bases and at J to 15 bases, leaving 4 bases not matched to a gene. The DNA for the CDR3 is TGCGCCAGCAGTGGGACTAGCGGGGACCGGTTCTTC. It encodes CASSGTSGDRFF.

The chain is built from TRBV6-2 or TRBV6-3 and TRBJ1-2; maybe TRBD1 (6 bases). From germline, CDR1 is MNHEY and CDR2 SVGEGT. Trimming took 2 bases from V and 1 from J, leaving 11 bases between them. The CDR3 totals 15 residues. The CDR3 protein is CASSYGAGDNYGYTF. The CDR3 DNA reads as TGTGCCAGCAGTTACGGAGCAGGGGATAACTATGGCTACACCTTC.

The chain combines TRBV25-1 with TRBJ2-7; D perhaps matches TRBD1 (5 bases). Germline-derived CDR1 and CDR2 are MGHDK and SYGVNS. Trimming left V 3 bases short and J 1 base short, with 13 bases between. The CDR3 length is 15 residues. The CDR3 is CASSEEGVGSYEQYF. The CDR3 nucleotides read TGTGCCAGCAGTGAGGAAGGGGTCGGATCCTACGAGCAGTACTTC.

This clone was observed a handful of times. V usage is TRBV6-2 or TRBV6-3 and J usage is TRBJ2-3; 11 nucleotides agree with TRBD1. Germline V lookup: CDR1 MNHEY, CDR2 SVGEGT. The CDR3 length is 16 residues. Germline trimming cut 0 bases from V and 6 bases from J; bases unmatched to any gene: 5. CDR3 amino acids: CASSYSGQGASDTQYF. CDR3 nucleotides: TGTGCCAGCAGTTACTCCGGACAGGGGGCTTCGGATACGCAGTATTTT.

The rearrangement links TRBV7-9 to TRBJ1-1; no clear D gene. Trimming removed 5 bases from V and 4 bases from J, with 11 bases in between. Germline V gives CDR1 SEHNR, CDR2 FQNEAQ (reference sequence). This CDR3 is 13 amino acids long. CDR3 in amino acids: CASSPSGSTEAFF. The DNA for the CDR3 is TGTGCCAGCAGCCCTAGCGGGTCCACTGAAGCTTTCTTT.

The rearrangement uses TRBV25-1 and TRBJ2-7; maybe TRBD1 (5 bases). Germline V CDR1 and CDR2: MGHDK, SYGVNS. This CDR3 comprises 14 residues. V gave up 3 bases and J gave up 2 bases, with 11 bases separating them. Here the CDR3 reads CASSDPDRPYEQYF. In DNA form, the CDR3 reads TGTGCCAGCAGTGACCCTGACAGACCCTACGAGCAGTACTTC.

CDR3 bases: TGTGCCAGTAATCTACTAGCGGGGTTGTCTGGGGCCAACGTCCTGACTTTC. It codes for CASNLLAGLSGANVLTF. The rearrangement uses TRBV19 and TRBJ2-6, with 10 bases identical to TRBD2. Germline V gives CDR1 LNHDA, CDR2 SQIVND (reference sequence). This CDR3 contains 17 residues. Trimming removed 7 bases from V and 1 base from J; junction bases left unmatched: 7.

The V and J genes are TRBV19 and TRBJ1-2; 10 nucleotides match TRBD1. Germline lookup yields CDR1 LNHDA and CDR2 SQIVND (reference sequence). The CDR3 spans 16 residues. The ends lost 0 bases at V and 8 bases at J; junction bases unmatched: 9. DNA for the CDR3: TGTGCCAGTAGTATAGACCCCAAACCGGGACAGGGGGGCTACACCTTC. This translates into CASSIDPKPGQGGYTF. Based on the CDR3 plus reference TRBV19 and TRBJ1-2, the full variable domain is DGGITQSPKYLFRKEGQNVTLSCEQNLNHDAMYWYRQDPGQGLRLIYYSQIVNDFQKGDIAEGYSVSREKKESFPLTVTSAQKNPTAFYLCASSIDPKPGQGGYTFGSGTRLTVV.

The chain joins TRBV18 to TRBJ1-2; D possibly corresponds to TRBD1 (5 bases). Trimming cost V 3 bases and J 7 bases, with 18 bases left between them. CDR3 length: 15 residues. Germline CDR1 KGHSH, CDR2 LQKENI. The DNA of the CDR3 is TGTGCCAGCTCACCCCCGGGGGACGGGTCCGGTGGCTACACCTTC. Translation gives CASSPPGDGSGGYTF.

CDR3: CASSVPRGRDGYTF. CDR3 nucleotide sequence: TGTGCCAGCAGCGTACCCAGGGGGCGAGATGGCTACACCTTC. The rearrangement uses TRBV9 and TRBJ1-2, with TRBD1 matching 8 bases. With 1 base clipped from V and 6 bases from J, the junction kept 5 bases outside the gene matches. The germline V gene encodes CDR1 SGDLS and CDR2 YYNGEE. This CDR3 has 14 residues.

V is TRBV5-1 and J is TRBJ2-3; 8 nucleotides line up with TRBD1. V shed 3 bases and J 1 base; nucleotides not matched to a gene: 4. The CDR3 covers 15 residues. From germline, CDR1 is SGHRS and CDR2 YFSETQ. CDR3 region: CASSSRGRGTDTQYF. The CDR3 DNA reads TGCGCCAGCAGCTCCAGGGGGCGAGGCACAGATACGCAGTATTTT.

The rearrangement uses TRBV10-3 and TRBJ1-3; unclear D gene. Trimming removed 4 bases from V and 6 bases from J, with 4 bases in between. This CDR3 spans 11 amino acids. Germline lookup yields CDR1 ENHRY and CDR2 SYGVKD. The CDR3 DNA reads TGTGCCATCAGTGCACTAAACACCATATATTTT. This translates into CAISALNTIYF.

The chain couples TRBV6-4 to TRBJ1-2; D perhaps matches TRBD1 (5 bases). This CDR3 has 13 residues. V dropped 2 bases and J dropped 5 bases, with 9 bases sitting between them. In germline, CDR1 is MRHNA, CDR2 SNTAGT. The CDR3 here is CASSDTGTYGYTF. CDR3 coding DNA: TGTGCCAGCAGTGACACCGGGACTTATGGCTACACCTTC.

This sequence joins TRBV28 and TRBJ2-1; 10 bases agree with TRBD1. The CDR3 totals 15 residues. The germline V gene has CDR1 MDHEN and CDR2 SYDVKM. The J segment lost 7 bases and the V segment lost 6 bases, leaving 9 bases of the junction unmatched. The CDR3 DNA reads as TGTGCCAGCAGGTGGGGGACAGGGGCCTTTAATGAGCAGTTCTTC. This codes for CASRWGTGAFNEQFF.

Of note for this clone: The junction departs from germline at one end; a sequencing error may be responsible. V usage is TRBV5-1 and J usage is TRBJ1-1; no definite D call. The CDR3 contains 14 residues. CDR1 is SGHRS and CDR2 is YFSETQ in the germline V gene. CDR3 bases: TGCGCCAGCAGCTTGGCCTTCGGGAACTCTGAAGCTTTCTTT. It specifies CASSLAFGNSEAFF.

This chain's CDR3 is CASRVTAQSSGELFF. For the CDR3, the DNA is TGTGCCAGCAGGGTGACAGCACAGTCCTCCGGGGAGCTGTTTTTT. The chain joins TRBV28 to TRBJ2-2, with D tentatively TRBD1 (5 bases). Germline assignment: CDR1 MDHEN and CDR2 SYDVKM. The ends were cut back, 6 bases at V and 6 bases at J, with 17 bases in the middle. This CDR3 spans 15 amino acids.

This clone appeared a single time. V and J are TRBV7-8 and TRBJ2-1; the match to TRBD1 covers 7 bases. V gave up 5 bases and J gave up 5 bases; unmatched junction bases: 3. Per the germline V gene, CDR1 is SGHVS and CDR2 is FQNEAQ. This CDR3 is 13 amino acids long. The CDR3, as DNA: TGTGCCAGCAGCCGGGGACAGAACAATGAGCAGTTCTTC. Protein product: CASSRGQNNEQFF.

The CDR3 coding sequence is TGTGCCAGCAGTTATCCGGGACAGGGGGCTCGGAGCACAGATACGCAGTATTTT. This gives the protein CASSYPGQGARSTDTQYF. V is TRBV6-2 or TRBV6-3 and J is TRBJ2-3; 12 bases match TRBD1. Trimming took 3 bases from V and 0 from J; bases not matched to a gene: 7. The CDR3 extends over 18 amino acids. Germline values: CDR1 MNHEY, CDR2 SVGEGT.